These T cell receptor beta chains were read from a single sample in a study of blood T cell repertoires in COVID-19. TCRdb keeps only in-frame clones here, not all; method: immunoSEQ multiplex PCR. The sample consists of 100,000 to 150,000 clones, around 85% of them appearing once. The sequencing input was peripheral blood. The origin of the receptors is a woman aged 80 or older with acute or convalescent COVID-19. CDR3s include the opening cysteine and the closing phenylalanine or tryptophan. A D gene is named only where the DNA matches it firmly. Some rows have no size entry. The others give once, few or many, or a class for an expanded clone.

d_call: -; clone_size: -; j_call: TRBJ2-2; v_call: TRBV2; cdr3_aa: CASRTRETGELFF; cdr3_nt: TGTGCCAGCAGGACTAGAGAGACCGGGGAGCTGTTTTTT
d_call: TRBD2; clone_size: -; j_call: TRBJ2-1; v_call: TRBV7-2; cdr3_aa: CASSNLAGGPGYNEQFF; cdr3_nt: TGTGCCAGCAGCAATCTAGCGGGGGGGCCTGGTTACAATGAGCAGTTCTTC
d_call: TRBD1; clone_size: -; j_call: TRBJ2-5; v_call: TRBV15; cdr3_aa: CATSRGDSIQETQYF; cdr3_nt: TGTGCCACCAGCAGAGGGGACAGCATCCAAGAGACCCAGTACTTC
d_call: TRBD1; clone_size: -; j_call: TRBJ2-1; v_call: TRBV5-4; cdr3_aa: CASSPGQGGDNEQFF; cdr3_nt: TGTGCCAGCAGCCCGGGACAGGGAGGGGACAATGAGCAGTTCTTC
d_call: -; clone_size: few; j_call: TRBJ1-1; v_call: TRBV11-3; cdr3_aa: CASSLDRNTEAFF; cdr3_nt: TGTGCCAGCAGCTTGGACAGGAACACTGAAGCTTTCTTT
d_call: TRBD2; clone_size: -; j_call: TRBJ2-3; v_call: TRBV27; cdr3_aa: CASSLTVPRGLAGNTDTQYF; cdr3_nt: TGTGCCAGCAGTTTGACTGTCCCCCGAGGGCTAGCGGGAAATACAGATACGCAGTATTTT
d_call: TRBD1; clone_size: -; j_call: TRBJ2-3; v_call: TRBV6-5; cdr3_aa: CASRTGGTDTQYF; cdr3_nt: TGTGCCAGCAGGACAGGGGGCACAGATACGCAGTATTTT
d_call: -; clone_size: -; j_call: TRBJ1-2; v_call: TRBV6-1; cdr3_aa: CASSENSGGYGYTF; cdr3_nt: TGTGCCAGCAGTGAAAACAGCGGTGGCTATGGCTACACCTTC
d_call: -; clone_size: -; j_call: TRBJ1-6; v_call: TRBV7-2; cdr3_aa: CASSLWGGSGANSPLHF; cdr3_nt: TGTGCCAGCAGCTTATGGGGGGGATCGGGTGCTAATTCACCCCTCCACTTT
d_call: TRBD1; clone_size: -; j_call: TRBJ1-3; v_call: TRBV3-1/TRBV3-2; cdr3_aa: CASSQVFRQGAGNTIYF; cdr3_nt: TGTGCCAGCAGCCAAGTTTTTCGGCAGGGGGCTGGAAACACCATATATTTT
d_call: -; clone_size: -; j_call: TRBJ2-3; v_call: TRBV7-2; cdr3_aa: CASSSEARFTDTQYF; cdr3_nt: TGTGCCAGCAGCTCGGAGGCTAGATTCACAGATACGCAGTATTTT
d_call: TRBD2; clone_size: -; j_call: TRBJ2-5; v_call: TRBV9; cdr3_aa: CASSGGLAREETQYF; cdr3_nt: TGTGCCAGCAGCGGGGGACTAGCCAGGGAAGAGACCCAGTACTTC
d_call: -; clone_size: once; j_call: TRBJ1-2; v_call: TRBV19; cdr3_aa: CASSVGENYGYTF; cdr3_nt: TGTGCCAGTAGTGTCGGGGAAAACTATGGCTACACCTTC
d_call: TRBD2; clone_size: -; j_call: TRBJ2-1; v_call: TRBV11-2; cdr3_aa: CASSLWGLVTNEQFF; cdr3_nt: TGTGCCAGCAGCTTATGGGGACTAGTCACCAATGAGCAGTTCTTC
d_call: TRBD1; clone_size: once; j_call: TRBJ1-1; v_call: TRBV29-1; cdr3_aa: CSVGQGWLITEAFF; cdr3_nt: TGCAGCGTTGGACAGGGGTGGCTTATTACTGAAGCTTTCTTT
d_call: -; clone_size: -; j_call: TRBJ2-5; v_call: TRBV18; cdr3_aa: CASSPLQQETQYF; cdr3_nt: TGTGCCAGCTCACCACTCCAGCAAGAGACCCAGTACTTC
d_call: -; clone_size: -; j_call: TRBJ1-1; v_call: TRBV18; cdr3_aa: CASSPPLGQIYTEAFF; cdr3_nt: TGTGCCAGCTCACCCCCCCTGGGGCAGATCTACACTGAAGCTTTCTTT
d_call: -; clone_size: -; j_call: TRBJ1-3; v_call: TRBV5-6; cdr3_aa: CASSFLSGHAGNTIYF; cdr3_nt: TGTGCCAGCAGCTTCCTATCGGGACACGCTGGAAACACCATATATTTT
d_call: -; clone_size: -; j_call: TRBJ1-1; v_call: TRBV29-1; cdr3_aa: CSVVSRGPMNTEAFF; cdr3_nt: TGCAGCGTTGTTTCCAGGGGTCCGATGAACACTGAAGCTTTCTTT
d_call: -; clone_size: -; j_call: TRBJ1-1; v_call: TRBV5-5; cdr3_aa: CASSLTGKSTEAFF; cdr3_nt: TGTGCCAGCAGCTTGACAGGGAAGAGCACTGAAGCTTTCTTT
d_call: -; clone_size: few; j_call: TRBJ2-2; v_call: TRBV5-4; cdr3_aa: CASSSPRVGDTGELFF; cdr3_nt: TGTGCCAGCAGCTCCCCCAGGGTAGGGGACACCGGGGAGCTGTTTTTT
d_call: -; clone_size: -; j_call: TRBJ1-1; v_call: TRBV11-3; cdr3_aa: CASSVSDNTEAFF; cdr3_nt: TGTGCCAGCAGCGTATCAGATAACACTGAAGCTTTCTTT
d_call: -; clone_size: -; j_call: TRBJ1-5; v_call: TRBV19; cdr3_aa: CASSNPPNREWSNQPQHF; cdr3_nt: TGTGCCAGTAGTAACCCCCCGAACCGGGAGTGGAGCAATCAGCCCCAGCATTTT
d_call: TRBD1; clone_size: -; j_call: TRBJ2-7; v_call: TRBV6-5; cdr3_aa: CASSYIGQGLYEQYF; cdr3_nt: TGTGCCAGCAGTTACATAGGACAGGGACTCTACGAGCAGTACTTC
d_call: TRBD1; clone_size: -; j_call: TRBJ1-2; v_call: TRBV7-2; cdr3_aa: CASSLSSGTGYGYTF; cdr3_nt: TGTGCCAGCAGCTTAAGCTCCGGGACAGGGTATGGCTACACCTTC
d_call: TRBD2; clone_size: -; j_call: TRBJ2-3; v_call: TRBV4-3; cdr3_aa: CASSQVGVAGGQRDTQYF; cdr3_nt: TGCGCCAGCAGCCAAGTTGGGGTAGCGGGAGGGCAGAGAGATACGCAGTATTTT
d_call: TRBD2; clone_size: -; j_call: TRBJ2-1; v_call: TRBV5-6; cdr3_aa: CASSLGGGAFVEQFF; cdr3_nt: TGTGCCAGCAGCTTAGGCGGGGGGGCGTTTGTTGAGCAGTTCTTC
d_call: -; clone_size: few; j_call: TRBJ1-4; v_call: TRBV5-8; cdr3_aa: CASSLGWGREKLFF; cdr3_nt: TGTGCCAGCAGCTTGGGATGGGGCCGTGAAAAACTGTTTTTT
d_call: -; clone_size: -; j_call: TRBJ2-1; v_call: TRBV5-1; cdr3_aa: CASSDRDEQFF; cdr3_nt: TGCGCCAGCAGCGATCGGGATGAGCAGTTCTTC
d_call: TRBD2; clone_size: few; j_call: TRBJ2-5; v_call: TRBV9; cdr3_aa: CASSLGLGGETQYF; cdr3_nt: TGTGCCAGCAGCCTTGGTTTGGGGGGGGAGACCCAGTACTTC
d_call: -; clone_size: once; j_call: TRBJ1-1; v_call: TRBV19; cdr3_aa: CASSGTLNTEAFF; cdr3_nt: TGTGCCAGTAGCGGGACATTGAACACTGAAGCTTTCTTT
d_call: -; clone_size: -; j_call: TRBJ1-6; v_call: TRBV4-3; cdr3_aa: CASSQDPGGGPDSPLHF; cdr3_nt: TGCGCCAGCAGCCAAGACCCCGGTGGCGGGCCGGATTCACCCCTCCACTTT
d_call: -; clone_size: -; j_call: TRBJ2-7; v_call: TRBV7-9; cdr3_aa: CASSNTYEQYF; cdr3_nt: TGTGCCAGCAGTAATACCTACGAGCAGTACTTC
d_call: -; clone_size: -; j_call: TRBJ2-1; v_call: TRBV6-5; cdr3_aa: CRSGRDRYNEQFF; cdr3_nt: TGTAGGTCCGGGCGGGACCGATACAATGAGCAGTTCTTC
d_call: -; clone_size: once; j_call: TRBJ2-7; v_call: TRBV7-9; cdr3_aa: CASSLSAVRDTEQYF; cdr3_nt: TGTGCCAGCAGTCTCTCCGCCGTCCGGGACACCGAGCAGTACTTC
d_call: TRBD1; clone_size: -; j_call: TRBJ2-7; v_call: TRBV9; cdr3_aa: CASSVAGTGHHEQYF; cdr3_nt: TGTGCCAGCAGCGTAGCGGGGACAGGGCACCACGAGCAGTACTTC
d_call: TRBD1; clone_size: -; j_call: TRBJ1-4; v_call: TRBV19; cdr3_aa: CASSRQGISNEKLFF; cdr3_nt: TGTGCCAGTAGTAGACAGGGCATCTCTAATGAAAAACTGTTTTTT